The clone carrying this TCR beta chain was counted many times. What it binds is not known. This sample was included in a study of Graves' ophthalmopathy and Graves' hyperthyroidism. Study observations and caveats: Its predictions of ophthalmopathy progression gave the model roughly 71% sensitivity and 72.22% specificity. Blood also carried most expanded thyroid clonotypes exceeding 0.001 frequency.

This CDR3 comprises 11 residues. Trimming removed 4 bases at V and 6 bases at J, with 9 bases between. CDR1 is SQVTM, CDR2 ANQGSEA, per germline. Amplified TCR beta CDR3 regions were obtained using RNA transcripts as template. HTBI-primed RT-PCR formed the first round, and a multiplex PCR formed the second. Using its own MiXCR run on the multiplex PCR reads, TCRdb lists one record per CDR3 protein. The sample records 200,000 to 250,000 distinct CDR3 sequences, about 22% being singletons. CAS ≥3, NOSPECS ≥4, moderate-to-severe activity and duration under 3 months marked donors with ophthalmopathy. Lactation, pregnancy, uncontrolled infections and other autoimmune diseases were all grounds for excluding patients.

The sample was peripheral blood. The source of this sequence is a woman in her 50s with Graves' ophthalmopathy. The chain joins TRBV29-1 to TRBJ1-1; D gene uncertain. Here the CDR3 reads CSVVAGAEAFF. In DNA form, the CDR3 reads TGCAGCGTTGTAGCGGGCGCTGAAGCTTTCTTT.